The 27 T cell receptor beta chains given below trace back to one sample, sequenced in a study of T cells in Graves' hyperthyroidism and ophthalmopathy. The investigators amplified TCR beta CDR3 regions from RNA transcripts. An initial round of RT-PCR targeting the TCR CDR3 relied on the HTBI primer set. One entry per CDR3 protein, called by TCRdb with MiXCR from the multiplex PCR reads. The data show hundreds of thousands of distinct CDR3 sequences, over 15% seen once. Sample: blood. The receptors come from a woman between 18 and 29 years old with Graves' hyperthyroidism.

This clonotype was observed a few times. The chain has TRBV7-9 and TRBJ1-2; 8 positions match TRBD1. The CDR3 covers 15 residues. Losses at the gene ends were 1 base for V and 3 bases for J; bases not matched to a gene: 4. From germline, CDR1 is SEHNR and CDR2 FQNEAQ (reference sequence). The DNA for the CDR3 is TGTGCCAGCAGCTTAGTGGGACAGGAGGACTATGGCTACACCTTC. Translation gives CASSLVGQEDYGYTF.

This clonotype was counted only a few times. The V and J genes are TRBV7-9 and TRBJ2-1; perhaps TRBD1 as D (6 bases). Germline lookup yields CDR1 SEHNR and CDR2 FQNEAQ (reference sequence). The CDR3 totals 15 residues. V was clipped by 5 bases and J by 6 bases, with 17 bases between them. The CDR3 spells CASSPGTKRGNEQFF. DNA of the CDR3: TGTGCCAGCAGCCCTGGGACAAAGAGGGGCAATGAGCAGTTCTTC.

This clonotype showed up many times. The J gene is TRBJ2-1, the V gene TRBV7-8; 8 nucleotides line up with TRBD2. The CDR3 totals 15 residues. Germline V gives CDR1 SGHVS, CDR2 FQNEAQ. The ends lost 1 base at V and 6 bases at J; junction bases unmatched: 5. The chain's CDR3 is CASSLDERGTNEQFF. CDR3 DNA: TGTGCCAGCAGCTTAGATGAGCGGGGGACCAATGAGCAGTTCTTC.

The sample holds many counts of this clonotype. This chain links TRBV7-9 with TRBJ2-1; 9 nucleotides align to TRBD2. The length of the CDR3 is 15 residues. The V gene's germline CDR1 is SEHNR and CDR2 FQNEAQ (reference sequence). Trimming removed 4 bases from V and 0 bases from J; junction bases left unmatched: 1. CDR3 protein: CASSSAGGSYNEQFF. The CDR3 DNA reads as TGTGCCAGCAGCTCAGCGGGAGGCTCCTACAATGAGCAGTTCTTC.

This clonotype was counted many times. CDR3 DNA sequence: TGTGCCAGCAGCTTAACAGGGACCAACACAGATACGCAGTATTTT. The encoded protein is CASSLTGTNTDTQYF. V usage is TRBV7-9 and J usage is TRBJ2-3; a weak D match, TRBD1 (6 bases). V was pared by 2 bases and J by 2 bases, with 11 bases between. The CDR3 is made up of 15 amino acids. Germline V lookup: CDR1 SEHNR, CDR2 FQNEAQ (reference sequence).

This clonotype turned up a few times. V is TRBV6-5 and J is TRBJ2-7, with D possibly TRBD1 on 5 matching bases. Germline loops: CDR1 MNHEY, CDR2 SVGAGI. Trimming shortened V by 4 bases and J by 0 bases, and 10 bases separated the two germline ends. The CDR3 loop spans 14 amino acids. The DNA for the CDR3 is TGTGCCAGCAGTTTACCCAGGGTCTCCTACGAGCAGTACTTC. Its translation: CASSLPRVSYEQYF.

This clonotype was seen only a few times. This chain's CDR3 is CASRDRVGGTEAFF. The CDR3 DNA reads as TGTGCCAGCAGAGACAGGGTCGGGGGCACTGAAGCTTTCTTT. V and J are TRBV6-1 and TRBJ1-1; 7 positions agree with TRBD1. The CDR3 is made up of 14 amino acids. V dropped 6 bases and J dropped 4; count of bases not matched to a gene: 8. Germline CDR1 and CDR2: MNHNS and SASEGT.

This clonotype appeared many times. CDR3 in amino acids: CASSLDRANQPQHF. In DNA form, the CDR3 reads TGTGCCAGCTCACTGGACAGGGCGAATCAGCCCCAGCATTTT. The chain employs TRBV18 and TRBJ1-5, with 8 positions matching TRBD1. Germline assignment: CDR1 KGHSH and CDR2 LQKENI. This CDR3 is built from 14 residues. J gave up 4 bases and V 4 bases, and 3 bases lay outside the gene matches.

The sample holds a few counts of this clonotype. This rearrangement joins TRBV7-9 to TRBJ2-7; TRBD2 aligns across 10 bases. CDR3 length equals 15 residues. The ends lost 3 bases at V and 6 bases at J; junction bases unmatched: 8. From germline, CDR1 is SEHNR and CDR2 FQNEAQ (reference sequence). The CDR3: CASSFITSGIAEQYF. CDR3 bases: TGTGCCAGCAGCTTCATAACTAGCGGGATAGCCGAGCAGTACTTC.

The sample holds a few counts of this clonotype. The V call is TRBV20-1, the J call TRBJ1-2, with 8 bases that match TRBD1. Germline-derived CDR1 and CDR2 are DFQATT and SNEGSKA (reference sequence). The CDR3 length is 12 residues. CDR3 sequence reads: CRANTGGYGYTF. The CDR3 nucleotides read TGCAGAGCAAATACAGGGGGCTATGGCTACACCTTC.

This clonotype was counted at least ten times. This sequence joins TRBV20-1 and TRBJ2-1; possibly TRBD2 for D (5 bases). Germline-derived CDR1 and CDR2 are DFQATT and SNEGSKA (reference sequence). This CDR3 is 13 amino acids long. Trimming took 3 bases from V and 3 from J, leaving 9 bases between them. The CDR3 bases are TGCAGTGCTAGTAGGGAGCTCTACAATGAGCAGTTCTTC. It is translated as CSASRELYNEQFF.

This clonotype occurred many times. V gene TRBV20-1 combines with J gene TRBJ2-7; TRBD1 is a possible D gene (5 bases). The CDR3 runs 12 residues. Germline-derived CDR1 and CDR2 are DFQATT and SNEGSKA (reference sequence). The V gene lost 1 base and the J gene lost 2 bases, with 6 bases spanning the gap. In DNA form, the CDR3 reads TGCAGTGCTAGAGGGGGCGCCTACGAGCAGTACTTC. Its protein is CSARGGAYEQYF.

This clonotype was seen ten or more times. J is TRBJ2-3 and V is TRBV2; D may be TRBD1 or TRBD2 (5 bases each). Trimming pared 5 bases from V and 6 bases from J, leaving 15 bases between. The germline gives CDR1 SNHLY, CDR2 FYNNEI. There are 14 residues in the CDR3. CDR3 residues: CASSPMRGGDTQYF. CDR3 DNA: TGTGCCAGCAGTCCAATGAGGGGTGGGGATACGCAGTATTTT.

The V gene is TRBV10-3, the J gene TRBJ2-6; D is possibly TRBD1 (5 bases). Germline V gene lookup returns CDR1 ENHRY and CDR2 SYGVKD. Trimming shortened V by 3 bases and J by 2 bases, and 8 bases separated the two germline ends. The CDR3 has 15 amino acids. The CDR3 bases are TGTGCCATCAGTGATTCCAGGGCTGGGGCCAACGTCCTGACTTTC. Protein sequence: CAISDSRAGANVLTF.

The sample holds a few counts of this clonotype. The V gene is TRBV19, the J gene TRBJ2-7; the D is unclear. The CDR3 sequence is 13 residues long. Germline values: CDR1 LNHDA, CDR2 SQIVND (reference sequence). The V gene lost 5 bases and the J gene lost 4 bases, with 12 bases spanning the gap. The DNA for the CDR3 is TGTGCCAGTAGTCTTCAGACTGAATACGAGCAGTACTTC. Its translation is CASSLQTEYEQYF. The whole variable domain, filled in from reference TRBV19 and TRBJ2-7, reads DGGITQSPKYLFRKEGQNVTLSCEQNLNHDAMYWYRQDPGQGLRLIYYSQIVNDFQKGDIAEGYSVSREKKESFPLTVTSAQKNPTAFYLCASSLQTEYEQYFGPGTRLTVT.

This clonotype was seen at least ten times. V and J are TRBV7-9 and TRBJ2-7; 8 bases line up with TRBD1. The CDR3 sequence is 14 residues long. V lost 5 bases and J lost 7; bases outside the gene matches: 10. Germline V gives CDR1 SEHNR, CDR2 FQNEAQ (reference sequence). CDR3: CASSPRDRPQEQYF. DNA of the CDR3: TGTGCCAGCAGCCCGCGGGACAGGCCCCAGGAGCAGTACTTC.

The rearrangement joins TRBV4-1 to TRBJ1-6; D gene unclear. The CDR3 is made up of 15 amino acids. Germline V lookup: CDR1 MGHRA, CDR2 YSYEKL. Trimming removed 0 bases from V and 9 bases from J, with 12 bases in between. CDR3 amino acids: CASSQDDHFTSPLHF. The CDR3 DNA reads TGCGCCAGCAGCCAAGATGATCATTTCACTTCACCCCTCCACTTT.

This clonotype has at least ten counts. The gene calls are TRBV11-3 and TRBJ2-3; D could derive from TRBD1 or TRBD2 (6 bases each). V lost 5 bases and J 2 bases, leaving 14 bases between the germline ends. Germline CDR1 and CDR2: SGHNT and YENEEA. This CDR3 contains 15 residues. The CDR3 reads CASSPTGALTDTQYF. The DNA of the CDR3 is TGTGCCAGCAGCCCTACGGGGGCGCTCACAGATACGCAGTATTTT.

Details on this clonotype: A clone one base away is much larger, so this may be a read error. The chain links TRBV20-1 to TRBJ2-5; no reliable D call. Germline lookup yields CDR1 DFQATT and CDR2 SNEGSKA (reference sequence). V lost 2 bases and J 0 bases, leaving 13 bases between the germline ends. CDR3 length: 15 residues. The CDR3 nucleotides read TGCAGTGCTAGACCCCGGAACTACAACCAAGAGACCCAGTACTTC. This encodes CSARPRNYNQETQYF.

This clonotype was detected many times. The J gene is TRBJ2-3, the V gene TRBV3-1; a possible D gene is TRBD2 (5 bases). Germline CDR1 reads LGHDT; CDR2 reads YNNKEL (reference sequence). V was shortened by 1 base and J by 12 bases, with 17 bases between the two germline ends. The CDR3 totals 14 residues. This CDR3 reads CASSQAREWGPQYF. CDR3 nucleotides: TGTGCCAGCAGCCAAGCGAGGGAGTGGGGTCCACAGTATTTT.

The chain carries TRBV20-1 and TRBJ1-5, with a weak D call TRBD1 (5 bases). Germline CDR1 DFQATT, CDR2 SNEGSKA (reference sequence). V was pared by 5 bases and J by 3 bases, with 11 bases between. The CDR3 sequence is 13 residues long. The CDR3 reads CSAHPGPNQPQHF. In nucleotides, the CDR3 is TGCAGTGCTCATCCGGGGCCCAATCAGCCCCAGCATTTT.

This clonotype was seen a handful of times. The V gene is TRBV12-3 or TRBV12-4, the J gene TRBJ2-2; unclear D gene. V was trimmed by 3 bases and J by 4 bases, leaving 9 bases between them. The CDR3 consists of 14 residues. The DNA of the CDR3 is TGTGCCAGCAGTTTTGGGTCCTTCACCGGGGAGCTGTTTTTT. Translating it yields CASSFGSFTGELFF.

This clonotype has just a few counts. This rearrangement joins TRBV20-1 to TRBJ1-2, with 8 bases fitting TRBD1. This CDR3 is 14 amino acids long. Per germline, CDR1 DFQATT and CDR2 SNEGSKA (reference sequence). With 0 bases clipped from V and 6 bases from J, the junction kept 6 bases outside the gene matches. The CDR3 DNA sequence: TGCAGTGCTAGAGATCAACAGGGGGTTGATGGCTACACCTTC. Protein sequence: CSARDQQGVDGYTF.

This rearrangement joins TRBV27 to TRBJ2-7, with 7 bases aligning to TRBD2. CDR1 and CDR2 (germline): MNHEY, SMNVEV (reference sequence). The CDR3 consists of 17 residues. Losses at the gene ends were 2 bases for V and 3 bases for J; bases not matched to a gene: 13. CDR3 residues: CASSLPFPGGPFYEQYF. Written as DNA, the CDR3 is TGTGCCAGCAGTTTACCTTTTCCGGGAGGACCCTTCTACGAGCAGTACTTC.

This clonotype was observed many times. The CDR3 loop reads CSASDRDPSYEQYF. CDR3 in DNA: TGCAGTGCTTCGGACAGGGACCCCTCCTACGAGCAGTACTTC. This chain uses TRBV20-1 with TRBJ2-7; 8 bases are a match to TRBD1. V was pared by 5 bases and J by 0 bases, with 6 bases of the junction left unmatched. This CDR3 comprises 14 residues. Per the germline V gene, CDR1 is DFQATT and CDR2 is SNEGSKA (reference sequence).

This clonotype was found many times. CDR3 region: CASAGDREETQYF. The CDR3 coding sequence is TGTGCCAGCGCTGGGGACAGGGAAGAGACCCAGTACTTC. V usage is TRBV10-3 and J usage is TRBJ2-5, with TRBD1 matching 9 bases. V gave up 10 bases and J gave up 3 bases; unmatched junction bases: 6. The germline CDR1 and CDR2 sequences are ENHRY and SYGVKD. This CDR3 has 13 amino acids.

The gene calls are TRBV20-1 and TRBJ2-7, with D tentatively TRBD2 (6 bases). This CDR3 comprises 12 residues. CDR1 and CDR2 from the germline V gene are DFQATT and SNEGSKA (reference sequence). V gave up 3 bases and J gave up 4 bases, with 10 bases separating them. CDR3: CSARGLPYEQYF. In DNA, the CDR3 is TGCAGTGCTAGGGGACTCCCTTACGAGCAGTACTTC.